This T cell receptor (beta chain) derives from a study of blood T cell repertoires in COVID-19. Study-level information: The United States, Italy and Spain provided the acute and convalescent COVID-19 samples. PBMCs, B-cell-depleted T cells, or T cells were the source of the cDNA or gDNA that made up the material.

Authors' data handling: For nucleated cells, counts were estimated from reference gene primer amplification. This table comes from immunoSEQ multiplex PCR, and its TCRdb copy is limited to in-frame clones, with some not included. The V and J calls and clone size come from that table; D and trimming were worked out from the DNA. The table shows under 200,000 clones, with about four fifths occurring only once. In germline, CDR1 is MNHEY, CDR2 SMNVEV (reference sequence). The trim removed 5 bases at V and 6 bases at J, leaving 11 bases unmatched. This CDR3 has 16 residues. This TCR came from a man between 18 and 29 years old with active or convalescent COVID-19. Sequencing was carried out using peripheral blood. J is TRBJ1-5 and V is TRBV27, with 9 bases matching TRBD1. CDR3 in DNA: TGTGCCAGCAGTACAACGGGACAGGGAGCGGGTCAGCCCCAGCATTTT. Translating it yields CASSTTGQGAGQPQHF.